Below, one T cell receptor beta chain is given with its context. Its antigen is still unknown. The CDR3 is 15 residues long. CDR1 SEHNR and CDR2 FQNEAQ come from the germline V gene (reference sequence). V was cut by 2 bases and J by 6 bases, with 15 bases left in between. The data originate from a study of tumor-infiltrating lymphocytes in primary liver carcinoma. Across the study: Sample yields, roughly 3.5 to 7.13 million productive TCRbeta reads, were similar across the tissue types. Findings and caveats of the study: Blood fell significantly below tumors in its top-250-clone fraction (p = 0.039). Tumor-adjacent and tumor-blood pairs showed less overlap than tumor region pairs.

Unsorted whole blood served as the source of blood RNA, and germline DNA was extracted as well. From 500 ng of total RNA, TCR beta-specific cDNA was reverse-transcribed using a constant-region primer. TCR beta libraries came from three nested multiplex PCR rounds using slightly modified ARM-PCR. A C-beta reverse primer and TRBV1-TRBV30 forward primers served in each of the first two PCR rounds, at roughly 10 cycles apiece. Each CDR3 protein gets one entry after TCRdb re-called the multiplex PCR reads with MiXCR. The repertoire has around 330,000 distinct CDR3 sequences, around three fifths of them found once; the top ten carry approximately 15%.

Sequencing used peripheral blood. The chain employs TRBV7-9 and TRBJ2-3, with D unresolved. This TCR was sampled from a woman younger than 45 with primary liver carcinoma and hepatitis B virus infection. This CDR3 reads CASSLWSQPADTQYF. The CDR3 region has the DNA TGTGCCAGCAGCTTATGGTCGCAGCCGGCGGATACGCAGTATTTT.